A selection of T cell receptor beta chains follows, all from one sample in a study of Ad26.COV2.S vaccination and SARS-CoV-2 variants. Assay: immunoSEQ multiplex PCR; the TCRdb copy retains only in-frame clones and omits some. The data hold some 640,000 clones, with 89% observed a single time. The material sequenced was peripheral blood, taken in a trial of Ad26.COV2.S vaccine versus placebo. The receptor source for this set is a person aged 18-60 years who received the Ad26.COV2.S COVID-19 vaccine or a placebo. Each CDR3 is given with its conserved first and last residue. A D gene is named only where the DNA matches it firmly. Not all rows give a size; the values are once, few, many and, for expanded clones, a class.

D	V	size	J	CDR3	DNA
-	TRBV3-1/TRBV3-2	-	TRBJ2-5	CASSQVTGSQETQYF	TGTGCCAGCAGCCAAGTAACGGGTTCCCAAGAGACCCAGTACTTC
-	TRBV3-1/TRBV3-2	-	TRBJ2-2	CASSQRGTGELFF	TGTGCCAGCAGCCAACGCGGGACCGGGGAGCTGTTTTTT
-	TRBV27	-	TRBJ2-2	CASTRGTGELFF	TGTGCCAGCACGAGAGGGACCGGGGAGCTGTTTTTT
TRBD1	TRBV2	-	TRBJ1-6	CASSTTWGTGLTSPNSPLHF	TGTGCCAGCAGTACTACCTGGGGGACAGGGCTTACCTCGCCTAATTCACCCCTCCACTTT
-	TRBV23-1	-	TRBJ2-7	CASSQLPGDFPFGQYEQYF	TGCGCCAGCAGTCAATTGCCAGGGGACTTTCCTTTCGGACAGTACGAGCAGTACTTC
TRBD2	TRBV2	many	TRBJ2-1	CASRATSGSSGEQFF	TGTGCCAGCAGAGCTACTAGCGGGAGTAGTGGTGAGCAGTTCTTC
TRBD2	TRBV29-1	-	TRBJ2-1	CSVDGGADEQFF	TGCAGCGTTGACGGGGGGGCCGATGAGCAGTTCTTC
TRBD1	TRBV18	-	TRBJ2-2	CASSRDRDSGELFF	TGTGCCAGCTCACGGGACAGGGATAGCGGGGAGCTGTTTTTT
TRBD2	TRBV2	-	TRBJ2-7	CASSESSGGLYEQYF	TGTGCCAGCAGTGAATCCAGCGGGGGACTCTACGAGCAGTACTTC
-	TRBV7-3	-	TRBJ2-5	CASSLVGETQYF	TGTGCCAGCAGCTTAGTAGGAGAGACCCAGTACTTC
TRBD1	TRBV5-4	-	TRBJ1-4	CASSLQGAANEKLFF	TGTGCCAGCAGCCTACAGGGGGCGGCTAATGAAAAACTGTTTTTT
-	TRBV7-3	-	TRBJ2-3	CASSLWGATDTQYF	TGTGCCAGCAGCTTATGGGGAGCTACAGATACGCAGTATTTT
-	TRBV13	-	TRBJ1-5	CASSLGYQPQHF	TGTGCCAGCAGCTTAGGTTATCAGCCCCAGCATTTT
-	TRBV2	-	TRBJ1-1	CASSELGTGFVEAFF	TGTGCCAGCAGTGAATTAGGAACAGGGTTTGTTGAAGCTTTCTTT
-	TRBV5-6	-	TRBJ1-1	CASRANTHWGDRTEAFF	TGTGCCAGCAGGGCCAATACCCACTGGGGTGATCGGACTGAAGCTTTCTTT
-	TRBV15	-	TRBJ1-5	CATRDGENQPQHF	TGTGCCACCAGAGACGGGGAGAATCAGCCCCAGCATTTT
-	TRBV5-1	-	TRBJ2-5	CASSLRGQETQYF	TGCGCCAGCAGCCTCCGGGGGCAAGAGACCCAGTACTTC
-	TRBV24-1	-	TRBJ2-1	CATSDYAADNEQFF	TGTGCCACCAGTGATTATGCAGCAGACAATGAGCAGTTCTTC
-	TRBV12-3/TRBV12-4	few	TRBJ2-7	CASGRAGDEQYF	TGTGCCAGCGGCAGGGCAGGGGACGAGCAGTACTTC
TRBD2	TRBV6-6	-	TRBJ2-5	CASSFRLAGEETQYF	TGTGCCAGCAGTTTTCGACTAGCGGGAGAAGAGACCCAGTACTTC
-	TRBV5-1	-	TRBJ2-5	CASSLGLAQETQYF	TGCGCCAGCAGCTTGGGGCTAGCTCAAGAGACCCAGTACTTC
-	TRBV18	once	TRBJ1-1	CASSAKQEGTEAFF	TGTGCCAGCTCAGCTAAACAGGAAGGCACTGAAGCTTTCTTT
-	TRBV19	-	TRBJ1-1	CASKNGDTEAFF	TGTGCCAGTAAAAATGGGGACACTGAAGCTTTCTTT
-	TRBV2	few	TRBJ2-7	CASSDHRVGHYEQYF	TGTGCCAGCAGTGACCACAGGGTAGGTCACTACGAGCAGTACTTC
-	TRBV19	-	TRBJ2-7	CASSRGSLEQYF	TGTGCCAGTAGCCGGGGCTCCCTCGAGCAGTACTTC
-	TRBV20-1	-	TRBJ2-1	CSARVWQFF	TGCAGTGCTAGAGTTTGGCAGTTCTTC
TRBD1	TRBV6-2/TRBV6-3	once	TRBJ2-7	CASSRTGVAEQYF	TGTGCCAGCAGCAGGACAGGGGTTGCCGAGCAGTACTTC
-	TRBV2	-	TRBJ1-3	CASSVMSGGVSGNTIYF	TGTGCCAGCAGTGTGATGTCAGGTGGGGTCTCTGGAAACACCATATATTTT
-	TRBV7-8	-	TRBJ2-5	CASSRVVGQGTQYF	TGTGCCAGCAGCCGTGTGGTAGGGCAAGGGACCCAGTACTTC